The T cell receptor beta chain described here comes from a study of CD8 T cells in ankylosing spondylitis. TCRdb recomputed calls from the 5' RACE reads with MiXCR, one row per CDR3 protein. The sample shows 750,000 to 850,000 distinct CDR3 sequences, approximately 12% of them seen only once. The V end was cut by 2 bases, the J end by 10 bases, with 10 bases between. This CDR3 is built from 12 residues. Germline lookup yields CDR1 SGHTA and CDR2 FQGNSA. Study-wide findings and caveats: Ankylosing spondylitis blood appeared to be characterized by a TCR beta motif of roughly eight highly homologous variants.

This clonotype was observed at least ten times. The antigen remains undetermined. The rearrangement joins TRBV7-2 to TRBJ2-3, with a possible D match to TRBD2 (6 bases). The sequence derives from a male donor with ankylosing spondylitis. Sequenced material: blood, either unsorted or a sorted T cell fraction (not recorded which). The CDR3 DNA reads as TGTGCCAGCAGCTTAAGGAGGGGCGCGCAGTATTTT. Translating it yields CASSLRRGAQYF.